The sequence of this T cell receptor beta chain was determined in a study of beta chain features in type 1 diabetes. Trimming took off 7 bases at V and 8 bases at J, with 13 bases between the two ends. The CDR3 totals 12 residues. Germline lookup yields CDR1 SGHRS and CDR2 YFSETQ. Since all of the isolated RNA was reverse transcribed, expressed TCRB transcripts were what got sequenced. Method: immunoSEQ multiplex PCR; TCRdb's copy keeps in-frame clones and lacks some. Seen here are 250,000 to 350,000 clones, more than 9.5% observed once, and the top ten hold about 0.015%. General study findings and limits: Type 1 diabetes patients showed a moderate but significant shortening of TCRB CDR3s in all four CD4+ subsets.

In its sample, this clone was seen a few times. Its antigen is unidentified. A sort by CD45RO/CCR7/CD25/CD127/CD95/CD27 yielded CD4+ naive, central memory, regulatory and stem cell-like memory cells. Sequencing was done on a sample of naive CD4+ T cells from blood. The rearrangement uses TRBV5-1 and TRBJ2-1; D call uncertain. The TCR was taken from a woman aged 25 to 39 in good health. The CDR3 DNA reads TGCGCCAGCCGTCTGTTGGGCGATGAGCAGTTCTTC. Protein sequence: CASRLLGDEQFF.